The 17 T cell receptor beta chains given below trace back to one sample, sequenced in a study of brain T cells in children with intractable seizures. Repertoires were generated with immunoSEQ multiplex PCR, while TCRdb's copy carries only in-frame clones and drops some. The sample has around 41,000 clones, roughly 90% seen once. The sequencing used peripheral blood, collected at surgery. The source of these receptors is a girl aged 2 to 10 with tuberous sclerosis and intractable seizures.

CDR3: CATSDEGREAFF. The DNA of the CDR3 is TGTGCCACCAGTGATGAGGGACGGGAAGCTTTCTTT. J is TRBJ1-1 and V is TRBV24-1, with a tentative D call TRBD1 (5 bases). V lost 3 bases to trimming and J lost 8 bases, with 9 bases between them. The CDR3 length is 12 residues. CDR1 KGHDR and CDR2 SFDVKD come from the germline V gene.

Concerning this clone: One end of the junction fails to match germline, which may point to a read error. V gene TRBV18 combines with J gene TRBJ1-1; the D gene is possibly TRBD1 (5 bases). The CDR3 totals 16 residues. Per the germline V gene, CDR1 is KGHSH and CDR2 is LQKENI. The CDR3 protein is CASSTPRDRGNTEAFF. Here the CDR3 DNA reads TGTGCCAGCTCAACACCCCGGGACCGGGGAAACACTGAAGCTTTCTTT.

V usage is TRBV6-5 and J usage is TRBJ2-7; no clear D gene. CDR3 length equals 11 residues. CDR1 and CDR2 from the germline V gene are MNHEY and SVGAGI. The V and J ends lost 10 bases and 3 bases respectively, with 10 bases between them. CDR3 region: CATRGSYEQYV. The CDR3 DNA reads TGTGCCACCCGCGGTAGCTACGAGCAGTACGTC.

This clone was picked up one time. This chain links TRBV12-3 or TRBV12-4 with TRBJ1-1; D ambiguous. The CDR3 has 13 residues. Trimming cost V 1 base and J 11 bases, with 14 bases left between them. The DNA for the CDR3 is TGTGCCAGCAGTTTAGGGGTTCGGTTTGGCGCTTTCTTT. Its translation is CASSLGVRFGAFF.

Here the CDR3 DNA reads TGTGCCACGAGAGCGGGGGTGGGGACCCAGTACTTC. Translating it yields CATRAGVGTQYF. This chain links TRBV19 with TRBJ2-5; 8 bases agree with TRBD2. CDR1 and CDR2 from the germline V gene are LNHDA and SQIVND (reference sequence). This CDR3 contains 12 residues. J was trimmed by 7 bases and V by 10 bases; bases with no gene match: 8.

The chain uses TRBV7-2 and TRBJ2-5, with 8 bases matching TRBD1. The CDR3 length is 15 residues. The J segment lost 4 bases and the V segment lost 6 bases, leaving 10 bases of the junction unmatched. The germline V gene encodes CDR1 SGHTA and CDR2 FQGNSA. The CDR3 reads CASRRTGNPRETQYF. The CDR3 DNA is TGTGCCAGCAGACGGACAGGGAATCCACGAGAGACCCAGTACTTC.

The chain employs TRBV19 and TRBJ1-2, with no clear D. Germline V gene data show CDR1 as LNHDA and CDR2 as SQIVND (reference sequence). CDR3 length equals 14 residues. The germline V and J ends were trimmed by 3 bases and 6 bases, with 14 bases remaining between them. For the CDR3, the DNA is TGTGCCAGTAGTATCGTCGGGGTGCGCAATGGCTACACCTTC. Protein sequence: CASSIVGVRNGYTF.

The chain carries TRBV10-2 and TRBJ2-3; D unclear. The ends were cut back, 2 bases at V and 8 bases at J, with 8 bases in the middle. CDR1 and CDR2 from the germline V gene are WSHSY and SAAADI. The CDR3 is made up of 12 amino acids. CDR3 amino acids: CASSEPTVTQYF. DNA for the CDR3: TGCGCCAGCAGTGAGCCTACGGTTACGCAGTATTTT.

The chain combines TRBV11-2 with TRBJ1-1; tentatively, D is TRBD1 (5 bases). The ends were cut back, 5 bases at V and 3 bases at J, with 13 bases in the middle. CDR3 length: 14 amino acids. Germline V gene lookup returns CDR1 SGHAT and CDR2 FQNNGV. CDR3 DNA sequence: TGTGCCAGCAGCCGACAGCCCGGGGACACTGAAGCTTTCTTT. It is translated as CASSRQPGDTEAFF. Drawing the rest from reference TRBV11-2 and TRBJ1-1, the complete variable domain is EAGVAQSPRYKIIEKRQSVAFWCNPISGHATLYWYQQILGQGPKLLIQFQNNGVVDDSQLPKDRFSAERLKGVDSTLKIQPAKLEDSAVYLCASSRQPGDTEAFFGQGTRLTVV.

The V gene is TRBV6-5, the J gene TRBJ1-1, with 7 bases identical to TRBD1. With 4 bases clipped from V and 11 bases from J, the junction kept 7 bases outside the gene matches. This CDR3 has 12 residues. Germline V lookup: CDR1 MNHEY, CDR2 SVGAGI. CDR3 region: CASSLTGVEAFF. The CDR3 DNA sequence: TGTGCCAGCAGTTTAACAGGGGTCGAGGCTTTCTTT.

This clone showed up just once. The chain is built from TRBV5-6 and TRBJ2-7; TRBD1 is a possible D gene (5 bases). V was clipped by 6 bases and J by 2 bases, with 15 bases between them. Germline assignment: CDR1 SGHDT and CDR2 YYEEEE. This CDR3 is built from 14 residues. The CDR3 nucleotides are TGTGCCAGCAATGCAGGTGGACAAGCCTACGAGCAGTACTTC. Translated, it gives CASNAGGQAYEQYF.

This chain links TRBV4-2 with TRBJ1-2; 7 nucleotides line up with TRBD1. V shed 4 bases, J shed 6 bases, and the junction held 5 bases outside the gene matches. Per the germline V gene, CDR1 is LGHNA and CDR2 is YNFKEQ. CDR3 size: 13 residues. CDR3 protein: CASSPGQRNGYTF. The CDR3 DNA reads as TGTGCCAGCAGCCCGGGACAGAGGAATGGCTACACCTTC.

The rearrangement links TRBV3-1 (or the pseudogene TRBV3-2) to TRBJ2-7; tentatively, D is TRBD2 (5 bases). The V end lost 1 base, the J end lost 0 bases, and 16 bases lay between the germline ends. The CDR3 is made up of 17 amino acids. CDR1 is LGHDT and CDR2 is YNNKEL in the germline V gene (reference sequence). The CDR3 loop reads CASSQGPRADGSYEQYF. DNA for the CDR3: TGTGCCAGCAGCCAAGGCCCGCGGGCGGACGGCTCCTACGAGCAGTACTTC.

This clone occurred once. The CDR3 spells CASSQARGLLGDRYGYTF. CDR3 in DNA: TGCGCCAGCAGCCAAGCAAGGGGATTGTTGGGGGATAGGTATGGCTACACCTTC. The chain joins TRBV4-1 to TRBJ1-2; weak D call: TRBD1 (5 bases). Germline loops: CDR1 MGHRA, CDR2 YSYEKL. Trimming stripped 1 base from V and 5 bases from J, with 23 bases between. The CDR3 runs 18 residues.

Here the CDR3 reads CASTSFPAGGQYEQYF. For the CDR3, the DNA is TGCGCCAGCACGTCATTCCCTGCAGGGGGACAGTACGAGCAGTACTTC. This rearrangement joins TRBV5-1 to TRBJ2-7; 7 nucleotides align to TRBD1. The V segment lost 6 bases and the J segment 4 bases; nucleotides outside the gene matches: 16. Germline V lookup: CDR1 SGHRS, CDR2 YFSETQ. The CDR3 covers 16 residues.

The chain combines TRBV7-3 with TRBJ1-6; the D gene is possibly TRBD1 (5 bases). This CDR3 comprises 13 residues. V dropped 2 bases and J dropped 10 bases, with 9 bases sitting between them. Germline V gene lookup returns CDR1 SGHTA and CDR2 FQGTGA. CDR3 DNA sequence: TGTGCCAGCAGCTTAGACAGAGAGTCACCCCTCCACTTT. This gives the protein CASSLDRESPLHF. Filled out from reference TRBV7-3 and TRBJ1-6, the complete variable domain reads GAGVSQTPSNKVTEKGKYVELRCDPISGHTALYWYRQSLGQGPEFLIYFQGTGAADDSGLPNDRFFAVRPEGSVSTLKIQRTERGDSAVYLCASSLDRESPLHFGNGTRLTVT.

The chain joins TRBV7-9 to TRBJ1-6; possibly TRBD1 for D (6 bases). Looked up from germline, CDR1 is SEHNR and CDR2 is FQNEAQ (reference sequence). This CDR3 is 14 amino acids long. V lost 3 bases, J lost 9 bases, and 12 bases lay in between. Written as DNA, the CDR3 is TGTGCCAGCAGCTTGGGCAGGGGTGGTTCACCCCTCCACTTT. Residues: CASSLGRGGSPLHF.